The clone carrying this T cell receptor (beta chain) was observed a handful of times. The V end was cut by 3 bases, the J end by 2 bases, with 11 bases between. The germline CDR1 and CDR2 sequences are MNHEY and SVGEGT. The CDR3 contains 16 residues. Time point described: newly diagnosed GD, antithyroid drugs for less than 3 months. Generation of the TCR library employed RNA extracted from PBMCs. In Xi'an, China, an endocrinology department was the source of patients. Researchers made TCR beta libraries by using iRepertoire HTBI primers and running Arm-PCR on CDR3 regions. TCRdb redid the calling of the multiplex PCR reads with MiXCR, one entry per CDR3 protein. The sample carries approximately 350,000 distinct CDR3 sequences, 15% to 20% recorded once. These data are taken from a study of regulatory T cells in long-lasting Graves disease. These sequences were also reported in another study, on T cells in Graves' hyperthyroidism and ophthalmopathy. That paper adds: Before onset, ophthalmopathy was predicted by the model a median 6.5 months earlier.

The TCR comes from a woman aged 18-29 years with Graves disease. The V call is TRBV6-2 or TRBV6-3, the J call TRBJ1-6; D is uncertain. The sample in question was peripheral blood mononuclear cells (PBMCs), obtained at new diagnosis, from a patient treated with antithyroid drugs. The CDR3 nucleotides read TGTGCCAGCAGTTATGGGCAGAAGACCTATAATTCACCCCTCCACTTT. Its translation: CASSYGQKTYNSPLHF.